This entry lists 20 T cell receptor beta chains sequenced from one sample in a study of OX40 agonist ivuxolimab in advanced cancers. TCRdb keeps only in-frame clones here, not all; method: immunoSEQ multiplex PCR. The profile shows about 79,000 clones, about 89% of them singletons. Sequencing used CD4+ or CD8+ T cells sorted from blood, obtained in a trial of the OX40 agonist ivuxolimab. The receptors stem from an adult with an advanced solid tumor such as melanoma, head and neck, liver or kidney cancer.

The gene calls are TRBV19 and TRBJ1-4; a weak D match, TRBD1 (6 bases). With 7 bases removed from V and 11 bases from J, the gap between germline ends came to 14 bases. This CDR3 spans 12 amino acids. Germline V gene lookup returns CDR1 LNHDA and CDR2 SQIVND (reference sequence). CDR3 region: CASMTGAWKLFF. CDR3 nucleotides: TGTGCCAGTATGACAGGAGCGTGGAAACTGTTTTTT.

The rearrangement links TRBV11-2 to TRBJ1-3, with a weak D call TRBD1 (6 bases). V lost 5 bases and J 0 bases, leaving 17 bases between the germline ends. Germline V gene lookup returns CDR1 SGHAT and CDR2 FQNNGV. The CDR3 consists of 17 residues. The chain's CDR3 is CASSLRGGQTSGNTIYF. The CDR3 nucleotides are TGTGCCAGCAGCCTAAGGGGGGGTCAAACCTCTGGAAACACCATATATTTT.

The rearrangement links TRBV7-2 to TRBJ2-1; no clear D. The V end lost 2 bases, the J end lost 0 bases, and 8 bases lay between the germline ends. The germline gives CDR1 SGHTA, CDR2 FQGNSA. This CDR3 has 15 amino acids. The CDR3 DNA sequence: TGTGCCAGCAGCTTATCCGGAATCTCCTACAATGAGCAGTTCTTC. Translating it yields CASSLSGISYNEQFF.

The chain combines TRBV7-2 with TRBJ1-5; D is uncertain. V lost 2 bases to trimming and J lost 1 base, with 12 bases between them. The germline CDR1 and CDR2 sequences are SGHTA and FQGNSA. There are 16 residues in the CDR3. CDR3 in DNA: TGTGCCAGCAGCTTATGGTCCCGCGGGAGCAATCAGCCCCAGCATTTT. Protein product: CASSLWSRGSNQPQHF.

The chain uses TRBV5-4 and TRBJ1-1, with D unresolved. The ends were cut back, 0 bases at V and 1 base at J, with 7 bases in the middle. Germline V gene lookup returns CDR1 SGHNT and CDR2 YYREEE (reference sequence). The CDR3 covers 14 residues. The CDR3 sequence is CASSLGQQNTEAFF. Here the CDR3 DNA reads TGTGCCAGCAGCTTGGGGCAGCAGAACACTGAAGCTTTCTTT.

This clone was detected a few times. The chain employs TRBV12-5 and TRBJ1-2; D is undetermined. CDR1 is LGHNT, CDR2 FRNRAP, per germline. Deletions cut 0 bases from V and 6 bases from J, with 8 bases between. CDR3 length: 13 residues. Here the CDR3 DNA reads TGTGCTAGTGGTTTGGTGGGCGCGGATGGCTACACCTTC. This sequence encodes CASGLVGADGYTF.

This clone occurred a few times. The rearrangement links TRBV6-5 to TRBJ1-5; possibly TRBD1 for D (6 bases). The CDR3 totals 12 residues. Trimming removed 10 bases from V and 2 bases from J, with 9 bases in between. CDR1 and CDR2 (germline): MNHEY, SVGAGI. The CDR3 coding sequence is TGTGCCACCCGACAGGGCAATCAGCCCCAGCATTTT. Residues: CATRQGNQPQHF.

The rearrangement uses TRBV7-9 and TRBJ2-7; no firm D call. The CDR3 is made up of 12 amino acids. V dropped 1 base and J dropped 0 bases, with 1 base sitting between them. Germline V gene sequence: CDR1 SEHNR, CDR2 FQNEAQ (reference sequence). CDR3 region: CASSLVSYEQYF. The DNA of the CDR3 is TGTGCCAGCAGCTTAGTCTCCTACGAGCAGTACTTC.

V and J are TRBV7-2 and TRBJ2-7, with no clear D. The CDR3 is 15 residues long. The V end lost 1 base, the J end lost 1 base, and 11 bases lay between the germline ends. Germline V gene data show CDR1 as SGHTA and CDR2 as FQGNSA. The CDR3 is CASSLEPSRSYEQYF. CDR3 coding DNA: TGTGCCAGCAGCTTAGAACCAAGCCGGTCCTACGAGCAGTACTTC.

The V call is TRBV6-5, the J call TRBJ2-2, with D possibly TRBD1 on 5 matching bases. The CDR3 sequence is 14 residues long. Germline lookup yields CDR1 MNHEY and CDR2 SVGAGI. Trimming cost V 6 bases and J 0 bases, with 8 bases left between them. In DNA form, the CDR3 reads TGTGCCAGCAGGTACAGGACGAACACCGGGGAGCTGTTTTTT. Translation gives CASRYRTNTGELFF.

The rearrangement links TRBV30 to TRBJ1-1, with D unclear. This CDR3 has 16 residues. Germline CDR1 GTSNPN, CDR2 SVGIG (reference sequence). Trimming cost V 2 bases and J 0 bases, with 16 bases left between them. The CDR3 reads CAWSSSLRGLNTEAFF. CDR3 coding DNA: TGTGCCTGGAGTAGCAGCCTACGCGGACTGAACACTGAAGCTTTCTTT.

The chain links TRBV7-9 to TRBJ1-3; D is perhaps TRBD1 (6 bases). The CDR3 contains 16 residues. Germline CDR1 and CDR2: SEHNR and FQNEAQ (reference sequence). Trimming took 1 base from V and 3 from J, leaving 13 bases between them. CDR3 residues: CASSLVYRDGGNTIYF. CDR3 sequence (DNA): TGTGCCAGCAGCTTAGTTTACAGGGATGGTGGAAACACCATATATTTT. The variable domain in full, with the rest retrieved from reference TRBV7-9 and TRBJ1-3, is DTGVSQNPRHKITKRGQNVTFRCDPISEHNRLYWYRQTLGQGPEFLTYFQNEAQLEKSRLLSDRFSAERPKGSFSTLEIQRTEQGDSAMYLCASSLVYRDGGNTIYFGEGSWLTVV.

The chain employs TRBV10-2 and TRBJ2-7; 8 nucleotides agree with TRBD1. Germline CDR1 WSHSY, CDR2 SAAADI. Trimming removed 6 bases from V and 5 bases from J; junction bases left unmatched: 15. The length of the CDR3 is 16 residues. The CDR3 nucleotides are TGCGCCAGCAGCAAAGATTTAGGGACAGGTAGAAACGAGCAGTACTTC. This encodes CASSKDLGTGRNEQYF.

In this sample, this clone turned up once. This chain joins TRBV6-1 and TRBJ2-4; TRBD2 might be the D (6 bases). V lost 2 bases to trimming and J lost 0 bases, with 11 bases between them. CDR1 and CDR2 from the germline V gene are MNHNS and SASEGT. This CDR3 has 16 residues. CDR3 DNA sequence: TGTGCCAGCAGTGAACGGGAGAACCTAGCCAAAAACATTCAGTACTTC. This translates into CASSERENLAKNIQYF.

This chain joins TRBV2 and TRBJ2-7; a possible D gene is TRBD2 (5 bases). Germline assignment: CDR1 SNHLY and CDR2 FYNNEI. The length of the CDR3 is 15 residues. Trimming took off 4 bases at V and 3 bases at J, with 16 bases between the two ends. CDR3 sequence (DNA): TGTGCCAGCAGTGCGACCTATCAAGAGGGCTACGAGCAGTACTTC. Translated: CASSATYQEGYEQYF.

The chain combines TRBV21-1 with TRBJ2-7; the table's D gene call, TRBD2, was not cross checked with the DNA. TRBV21-1 is a pseudogene locus. The CDR3 covers 15 residues. CDR3 nucleotides: TGTGCCAGCAGCAAAACTAGCGGGACTAGCTACGAGCAGTACTTC. This encodes CASSKTSGTSYEQYF.

V and J are TRBV6-6 and TRBJ2-1; the D gene could be TRBD1 or TRBD2 (5 bases each). The CDR3 runs 13 residues. The V end was cut by 6 bases, the J end by 7 bases, with 13 bases between. Germline CDR1 MNHNY, CDR2 SVGAGI (reference sequence). In nucleotides, the CDR3 is TGTGCCAGCAGCCGCCTGGGGGAAAATGAGCAGTTCTTC. Protein: CASSRLGENEQFF.

This chain joins TRBV12-5 and TRBJ2-1; TRBD2 aligns across 7 bases. V gave up 6 bases and J gave up 7 bases; unmatched junction bases: 18. Germline V gives CDR1 LGHNT, CDR2 FRNRAP. The CDR3 is 17 residues long. The DNA of the CDR3 is TGTGCTAGTGGGGAGGGCGGGGCCGGGAGGAATCGAAATGAGCAGTTCTTC. This translates into CASGEGGAGRNRNEQFF.

The gene calls are TRBV7-2 and TRBJ1-6; 8 nucleotides align to TRBD1. There are 15 residues in the CDR3. CDR1 is SGHTA and CDR2 is FQGNSA in the germline V gene. V lost 1 base to trimming and J lost 7 bases; unmatched junction nucleotides: 3. In DNA form, the CDR3 reads TGTGCCAGCAGCTTAGTCCGGACAGGGAATTCACCCCTCCACTTT. Translated: CASSLVRTGNSPLHF. Full variable domain (outside the CDR3, taken from reference TRBV7-2 and TRBJ1-6): GAGVSQSPSNKVTEKGKDVELRCDPISGHTALYWYRQSLGQGLEFLIYFQGNSAPDKSGLPSDRFSAERTGGSVSTLTIQRTQQEDSAVYLCASSLVRTGNSPLHFGNGTRLTVT.

To note about this clone: Relative to the germline gene, one junction end is altered; a read error may explain this. This chain links TRBV10-3 with TRBJ2-5; 7 bases fit TRBD2. Germline CDR1 reads ENHRY; CDR2 reads SYGVKD. This CDR3 has 11 amino acids. The CDR3 DNA reads as TGTGCCATCGGGGGGGGAGAGGCCCAGTACTTC. It is translated as CAIGGGEAQYF.